This passage covers 5 T cell receptor beta chains from one sample sequenced in a study of blood T cell repertoires in COVID-19. TCRdb's copy holds only in-frame clones and misses some; the assay was immunoSEQ multiplex PCR. Of 300,000 or so clones in the sample, 70% to 90% were seen once. Input material: peripheral blood. The receptors stem from a woman aged 25 to 39 who had recovered from COVID-19.

A remark on this clone: Other nucleotide sequences in the sample specify the same CDR3. The chain joins TRBV5-5 to TRBJ1-5, with a tentative D call TRBD1 (6 bases). The CDR3 is 15 residues long. Trimming took 1 base from V and 4 from J, leaving 12 bases between them. CDR1 and CDR2 from the germline V gene are SGHKS and YYEKEE (reference sequence). For the CDR3, the DNA is TGTGCCAGCAGCTTGTCAGGGGTTCTAAATCAGCCCCAGCATTTT. Its translation: CASSLSGVLNQPQHF.

The chain employs TRBV2 and TRBJ2-4, with TRBD2 matching over 15 bases. This CDR3 is 18 amino acids long. V gave up 4 bases and J gave up 6 bases; unmatched junction bases: 10. Germline V lookup: CDR1 SNHLY, CDR2 FYNNEI. CDR3 protein: CASSVGGLAGGYGNIQYF. The CDR3 bases are TGTGCCAGCAGTGTCGGTGGACTAGCGGGGGGGTATGGAAACATTCAGTACTTC.

The chain carries TRBV4-1 and TRBJ2-2, with D tentatively TRBD2 (6 bases). Trimming stripped 0 bases from V and 2 bases from J, with 7 bases between. This CDR3 is 15 amino acids long. Germline V gene lookup returns CDR1 MGHRA and CDR2 YSYEKL. Here the CDR3 reads CASSQEGGNTGELFF. In DNA, the CDR3 is TGCGCCAGCAGCCAAGAGGGAGGAAACACCGGGGAGCTGTTTTTT.

The chain couples TRBV28 to TRBJ2-7; D may be TRBD1 (5 bases). There are 14 residues in the CDR3. In germline, CDR1 is MDHEN, CDR2 SYDVKM. V was pared by 10 bases and J by 1 base, with 17 bases between. CDR3 bases: TGTGCCATCACGAAGACGAGACAGTCCTACGAGCAGTACTTC. Encoded protein: CAITKTRQSYEQYF.

The rearrangement uses TRBV14 and TRBJ2-2; D remains unclear. This CDR3 comprises 14 residues. Germline V CDR1 and CDR2: SGHDN, FVKESK. Trimming removed 0 bases from V and 5 bases from J, with 7 bases in between. Here the CDR3 DNA reads TGTGCCAGCAGCCAAGATCGCGAGACCGGGGAGCTGTTTTTT. It is translated as CASSQDRETGELFF.